This TCR beta chain is from a study of blood T cell repertoires in COVID-19. CDR1 is MNHEY and CDR2 is SVGAGI in the germline V gene. The length of the CDR3 is 12 residues. V lost 2 bases and J lost 4, with 5 bases in between. TCRdb's copy holds only in-frame clones and misses some; the assay was immunoSEQ multiplex PCR. In the table there are about 330,000 clones, about 92% of which are singletons. Cohort 3 donors were reported recovered after two negative PCRs, clearance, or symptom resolution. This chain joins TRBV6-5 and TRBJ1-2; possibly TRBD1 for D (5 bases). This receptor was obtained from a woman in her twenties or thirties who had recovered from COVID-19. Sequencing was done on a sample of PBMCs or T cells enriched from blood (not recorded which). This chain's CDR3 is CASSYDSYGYTF. CDR3 sequence (DNA): TGTGCCAGCAGTTACGACAGCTATGGCTACACCTTC.